The next 25 T cell receptor beta chains were all read from a single sample in a study of shared clonotypes between healthy human individuals. The table came from immunoSEQ multiplex PCR; TCRdb's copy has only in-frame clones and leaves some out. The data show roughly 700,000 clones, 90% seen once. Specimen: memory CD8+ T cells from PBMCs. Described subset: CD45RO+ cells pooled with CCR7-negative TemRA cells. These receptors were collected from a man aged 18 to 35 in good health. Some clones in this sample may be carry-over from other donors' samples.

A remark on this clone: Other DNA sequences in this sample translate to the same CDR3. J is TRBJ2-7 and V is TRBV27; the D is unclear. Germline-derived CDR1 and CDR2 are MNHEY and SMNVEV (reference sequence). V gave up 4 bases and J gave up 1 base, with 8 bases separating them. There are 13 residues in the CDR3. The CDR3 nucleotides read TGTGCCAGCAGTTACGGCACTTCCTACGAGCAGTACTTC. Its protein product is CASSYGTSYEQYF.

The V and J genes are TRBV27 and TRBJ1-2; 10 nucleotides line up with TRBD1. J gave up 0 bases and V 8 bases, and 15 bases lay outside the gene matches. This CDR3 is 18 amino acids long. Germline loops: CDR1 MNHEY, CDR2 SMNVEV (reference sequence). The DNA of the CDR3 is TGTGCCAGCTATGGAGGGACAGGGGCCCACTTAGCTAACTATGGCTACACCTTC. Translating gives CASYGGTGAHLANYGYTF.

Written as DNA, the CDR3 is TGTGCCAGCAGCGTAGTCTCAGGGGAGGGCTACACCTTC. It is translated as CASSVVSGEGYTF. This chain links TRBV9 with TRBJ1-2, with a possible D match to TRBD1 (6 bases). This CDR3 spans 13 amino acids. Trimming took off 0 bases at V and 8 bases at J, with 11 bases between the two ends. Germline V gene lookup returns CDR1 SGDLS and CDR2 YYNGEE.

V is TRBV6-5 and J is TRBJ2-1; D unresolved. Germline loops: CDR1 MNHEY, CDR2 SVGAGI. V was pared by 2 bases and J by 3 bases, with 8 bases between. This CDR3 is built from 14 residues. The DNA of the CDR3 is TGTGCCAGCAGTTACCGGACCAACTACAATGAGCAGTTCTTC. Translated, it gives CASSYRTNYNEQFF.

The chain joins TRBV7-9 to TRBJ2-3, with 16 nucleotides matching TRBD2. The CDR3 is made up of 17 amino acids. Per germline, CDR1 SEHNR and CDR2 FQNEAQ (reference sequence). V shed 5 bases and J 4 bases; nucleotides not matched to a gene: 6. CDR3 loop: CASSPGTSGRGSDTQYF. CDR3 sequence (DNA): TGTGCCAGCAGCCCGGGGACTAGCGGGAGGGGGTCAGATACGCAGTATTTT.

The rearrangement links TRBV7-3 to TRBJ2-2; 7 bases align to TRBD1. The CDR3 has 16 residues. Germline CDR1 reads SGHTA; CDR2 reads FQGTGA. V was clipped by 1 base and J by 7 bases; unmatched bases: 9. The CDR3 sequence: CASSLNRAGGSGELFF. The CDR3 nucleotides are TGTGCCAGCAGCTTAAATCGGGCAGGGGGAAGCGGGGAGCTGTTTTTT.

The V gene is TRBV7-9, the J gene TRBJ2-3, with TRBD1 matching over 7 bases. Trimming took 4 bases from V and 6 from J; bases not matched to a gene: 7. The CDR3 totals 14 residues. Germline-derived CDR1 and CDR2 are SEHNR and FQNEAQ (reference sequence). CDR3 amino acids: CASSSVTGADTQYF. CDR3 nucleotide sequence: TGTGCCAGCAGCTCTGTCACAGGGGCGGATACGCAGTATTTT.

CDR3 sequence (DNA): TGTGCCAGCAGCTCTTCTTGGGACGTCCACGAGCAGTACTTC. Its translation: CASSSSWDVHEQYF. J is TRBJ2-7 and V is TRBV7-9, with D possibly being TRBD1 or TRBD2 (5 bases each). V was pared by 4 bases and J by 5 bases, with 15 bases between. This CDR3 contains 14 residues. Germline V gene data show CDR1 as SEHNR and CDR2 as FQNEAQ (reference sequence).

This chain connects TRBV28 to TRBJ1-5; D remains unclear. The CDR3 has 14 amino acids. Germline values: CDR1 MDHEN, CDR2 SYDVKM. V shed 5 bases and J shed 3 bases, with 11 bases lying between them. CDR3 amino acids: CASSGRALNQPQHF. The CDR3 bases are TGTGCCAGCAGTGGGAGGGCCCTCAATCAGCCCCAGCATTTT.

J is TRBJ1-4 and V is TRBV5-8, with unresolved D. The CDR3 runs to 14 residues. The V and J ends lost 4 bases and 8 bases respectively, with 15 bases between them. The V gene's germline CDR1 is SGHTS and CDR2 YDEGEE. The CDR3 DNA reads TGTGCCAGCAGCCGTCGGACCGGCGGGGAAAAACTGTTTTTT. Translating gives CASSRRTGGEKLFF.

The V gene is TRBV11-3, the J gene TRBJ2-2; D is ambiguous. In germline, CDR1 is SGHNT, CDR2 YENEEA. The CDR3 spans 13 residues. V gave up 5 bases and J gave up 5 bases, with 9 bases separating them. CDR3 nucleotides: TGTGCCAGCAGCCCCGGACGGACCGGGGAGCTGTTTTTT. Amino acid sequence: CASSPGRTGELFF.

V usage is TRBV7-9 and J usage is TRBJ2-7; D is perhaps TRBD2 (6 bases). The germline V gene has CDR1 SEHNR and CDR2 FQNEAQ (reference sequence). The CDR3 is 15 residues long. V lost 5 bases, J lost 5 bases, and 19 bases lay in between. DNA of the CDR3: TGTGCCAGCAGCGACCCTTCGGGGGAGGACCACGAGCAGTACTTC. Protein: CASSDPSGEDHEQYF. Full variable domain (remainder filled in from reference TRBV7-9 and TRBJ2-7): DTGVSQNPRHKITKRGQNVTFRCDPISEHNRLYWYRQTLGQGPEFLTYFQNEAQLEKSRLLSDRFSAERPKGSFSTLEIQRTEQGDSAMYLCASSDPSGEDHEQYFGPGTRLTVT.

The V call is TRBV5-6, the J call TRBJ2-5; D unresolved. The J call may be wrong; the DNA end is better matched by TRBJ2-7. The CDR3 is 13 residues long. Looked up from germline, CDR1 is SGHDT and CDR2 is YYEEEE. The CDR3 bases are TGTGCCAGCAGCTTATCAAAACCCAACGAGCAGTACTTC. Translation gives CASSLSKPNEQYF.

With respect to this clone: The sample contains more than one DNA sequence encoding this CDR3. The chain combines TRBV7-8 with TRBJ1-5; D not certain. Trimming took 0 bases from V and 4 from J, leaving 7 bases between them. This CDR3 is 14 amino acids long. The germline V gene has CDR1 SGHVS and CDR2 FQNEAQ. The chain's CDR3 is CASSLAGSNQPQHF. CDR3 DNA sequence: TGTGCCAGCAGCTTAGCAGGGTCTAATCAGCCCCAGCATTTT. Full variable domain (outside the CDR3, taken from reference TRBV7-8 and TRBJ1-5): GAGVSQSPRYKVAKRGQDVALRCDPISGHVSLFWYQQALGQGPEFLTYFQNEAQLDKSGLPSDRFFAERPEGSVSTLKIQRTQQEDSAVYLCASSLAGSNQPQHFGDGTRLSIL.

V gene TRBV4-1 combines with J gene TRBJ1-4, with D possibly being TRBD1 (5 bases). The CDR3 runs 19 residues. With 4 bases removed from V and 1 base from J, the gap between germline ends came to 22 bases. The germline CDR1 and CDR2 sequences are MGHRA and YSYEKL. The DNA of the CDR3 is TGCGCCAGCAGCCCCACCGGGACTTTCGGGGATGTAACTAATGAAAAACTGTTTTTT. Translated: CASSPTGTFGDVTNEKLFF.

About this clone: At the DNA level, this CDR3 is encoded by other sequences in the same sample as well. The chain joins TRBV27 to TRBJ2-7; D not certain. Germline CDR1 reads MNHEY; CDR2 reads SMNVEV (reference sequence). There are 13 residues in the CDR3. Trimming stripped 3 bases from V and 3 bases from J, with 9 bases between. Written as DNA, the CDR3 is TGTGCCAGCAGTTTCGGTGGCCTCTACGAGCAGTACTTC. Its translation: CASSFGGLYEQYF.

This clone was seen repeatedly, ten times or more. The chain links TRBV4-1 to TRBJ1-5; 8 nucleotides agree with TRBD1. Looked up from germline, CDR1 is MGHRA and CDR2 is YSYEKL. This CDR3 spans 15 amino acids. Trimming cost V 1 base and J 6 bases; bases outside gene matches: 5. CDR3 amino acids: CASSQGQGMSQPQHF. CDR3 DNA sequence: TGCGCCAGCAGCCAAGGACAGGGGATGAGTCAGCCCCAGCATTTT.

The rearrangement links TRBV19 to TRBJ2-2; D gene uncertain. CDR3 length: 12 amino acids. Trimming cost V 10 bases and J 7 bases, with 13 bases left between them. Germline-derived CDR1 and CDR2 are LNHDA and SQIVND (reference sequence). CDR3 in amino acids: CATNDQVGELFF. CDR3 bases: TGTGCCACCAATGATCAGGTCGGGGAGCTGTTTTTT. Together with reference TRBV19 and TRBJ2-2, the CDR3 gives the full variable domain: DGGITQSPKYLFRKEGQNVTLSCEQNLNHDAMYWYRQDPGQGLRLIYYSQIVNDFQKGDIAEGYSVSREKKESFPLTVTSAQKNPTAFYLCATNDQVGELFFGEGSRLTVL.

The chain is built from TRBV10-3 and TRBJ2-7; 7 nucleotides agree with TRBD2. The CDR3 has 14 residues. The junction had 3 bases not matched to a gene; V was cut back by 0 bases and J by 4 bases. CDR1 and CDR2 from the germline V gene are ENHRY and SYGVKD. CDR3 in amino acids: CAISESLAEYEQYF. For the CDR3, the DNA is TGTGCCATCAGTGAGTCCCTAGCGGAGTACGAGCAGTACTTC.

With regard to this clone: A single base separates this from a much larger clone, so it may be a read error. V is TRBV5-6 and J is TRBJ2-7; D perhaps matches TRBD2 (6 bases). The CDR3 sequence is 13 residues long. Trimming removed 4 bases from V and 0 bases from J, with 8 bases in between. Germline V gives CDR1 SGHDT, CDR2 YYEEEE. The CDR3 DNA reads as TGTGCCAGCAGCCCGGGGGTCTCCTACGAGCAGTACTTC. Translated, it gives CASSPGVSYEQYF.

This clone was picked up one time. The chain joins TRBV23-1 to TRBJ2-2; D may be TRBD2 (5 bases). TRBV23-1 is known as an ORF, though its function is uncertain. With 4 bases removed from V and 7 bases from J, the gap between germline ends came to 10 bases. The CDR3 consists of 13 residues. The chain's CDR3 is CASSLKGGGELFF. CDR3 coding DNA: TGCGCCAGCAGTCTCAAAGGAGGCGGGGAGCTGTTTTTT.

The chain uses TRBV7-6 and TRBJ2-7; D is unresolved. Trimming removed 1 base at V and 5 bases at J, with 3 bases between. The CDR3 sequence is 11 residues long. In germline, CDR1 is SGHVS, CDR2 FNYEAQ. This CDR3 reads CASSLGNEQYF. CDR3 nucleotide sequence: TGTGCCAGCAGCTTAGGTAACGAGCAGTACTTC.

V usage is TRBV6-5 and J usage is TRBJ2-7; unclear D gene. The V and J ends lost 10 bases and 5 bases respectively, with 15 bases between them. In germline, CDR1 is MNHEY, CDR2 SVGAGI. This CDR3 has 12 residues. This chain's CDR3 is CATNDNYDEQYF. The CDR3 DNA reads TGTGCCACCAACGACAATTATGACGAGCAGTACTTC.

V gene TRBV13 combines with J gene TRBJ2-1, with D perhaps matching TRBD2 (5 bases). There are 15 residues in the CDR3. V dropped 5 bases and J dropped 6 bases, with 17 bases sitting between them. Germline loops: CDR1 PRHDT, CDR2 FYEKMQ (reference sequence). The CDR3 coding sequence is TGTGCCAGCAGCACGGTGGAGCGGTTGGCCAATGAGCAGTTCTTC. It encodes CASSTVERLANEQFF.

This chain uses TRBV27 with TRBJ2-5; no clear D gene. Gene TRBJ2-7 matches the end of the DNA better, so the J call may be wrong. This CDR3 has 13 amino acids. Germline V lookup: CDR1 MNHEY, CDR2 SMNVEV (reference sequence). CDR3 sequence (DNA): TGTGCCAGCAGTTCCCGACTCTGGGACGAGCAGTACTTC. Protein sequence: CASSSRLWDEQYF.